A single sample gave rise to the 11 T cell receptor beta chains below, sequenced in a study of human T cells and chemical hapten exposure. In TCRdb, the RACE reads were re-called with MiXCR into one record per CDR3 protein. This sample carries about 30,000 distinct CDR3 sequences, approximately 5% of them seen once, and the ten largest clones take 9.5% to 15%. Time point given: healthy volunteer bleed at 6 weeks. Unfractionated whole blood yielded total RNA. Material for sequencing was whole blood. Receptors were obtained from a human donor in good health. Some clones in this sample may be carry-over from other donors' samples.

The chain uses TRBV7-9 and TRBJ2-1; 7 positions agree with TRBD1. Looked up from germline, CDR1 is SEHNR and CDR2 is FQNEAQ (reference sequence). The CDR3 runs to 18 residues. V lost 1 base to trimming and J lost 7 bases; unmatched junction nucleotides: 16. In nucleotides, the CDR3 is TGTGCCAGCAGCTTAGTAAACCTGGGACAGCAGCTAGATAATGAGCAGTTCTTC. It is translated as CASSLVNLGQQLDNEQFF.

This clonotype has ten or more counts. The J gene is TRBJ2-3, the V gene TRBV20-1, with D unresolved. CDR1 is DFQATT, CDR2 SNEGSKA, per germline (reference sequence). V lost 3 bases, J lost 0 bases, and 10 bases lay in between. The CDR3 has 14 amino acids. CDR3 nucleotides: TGCAGTGCTAGGGCCCCTCCTAGCACAGATACGCAGTATTTT. Translating gives CSARAPPSTDTQYF.

This clonotype occurred many times. CDR3 loop: CASSPRDRVSNQPQHF. Here the CDR3 DNA reads TGCGCCAGCAGCCCCCGGGACAGGGTGAGCAATCAGCCCCAGCATTTT. The chain recombines TRBV4-1 with TRBJ1-5, with 9 bases aligning to TRBD1. V was clipped by 4 bases and J by 1 base; unmatched bases: 5. The CDR3 has 16 amino acids. Germline CDR1 and CDR2: MGHRA and YSYEKL.

This chain connects TRBV10-3 to TRBJ2-3, with TRBD2 matching over 8 bases. CDR3 length equals 14 residues. Trimming removed 8 bases from V and 1 base from J; junction bases left unmatched: 5. The V gene's germline CDR1 is ENHRY and CDR2 SYGVKD. The CDR3, as DNA: TGTGCCATCCGACGGGAGGGGGGCACAGATACGCAGTATTTT. Translated: CAIRREGGTDTQYF.

This clonotype has just a few counts. The chain uses TRBV5-4 and TRBJ1-2; perhaps TRBD1 as D (5 bases). The V and J ends lost 4 bases and 4 bases respectively, with 14 bases between them. Germline assignment: CDR1 SGHNT and CDR2 YYREEE (reference sequence). The CDR3 contains 14 residues. CDR3 coding DNA: TGTGCCAGCAGCCCGGAGGCAGGGTTCTATGGCTACACCTTC. Protein product: CASSPEAGFYGYTF.

This clonotype was observed at least ten times. The chain carries TRBV23-1 and TRBJ2-7; 8 positions match TRBD1. TRBV23-1 is an ORF for which the function is uncertain. This CDR3 spans 16 amino acids. Trimming took 8 bases from V and 5 from J; bases not matched to a gene: 17. The CDR3, as DNA: TGCGCCAGCGGTCGGGAAGGGCAGGGGGCGTTTAACGAGCAGTACTTC. Translated: CASGREGQGAFNEQYF.

The chain combines TRBV6-5 with TRBJ1-2; tentative D call: TRBD1 (6 bases). The CDR3 is made up of 15 amino acids. Germline V gives CDR1 MNHEY, CDR2 SVGAGI. Trimming took off 8 bases at V and 3 bases at J, with 19 bases between the two ends. CDR3 in DNA: TGTGCCAGCGCACAGGATGCAGGGGCCCACTATGGCTACACCTTC. As protein: CASAQDAGAHYGYTF.

V usage is TRBV6-5 and J usage is TRBJ1-1; D unclear. CDR1 MNHEY and CDR2 SVGAGI come from the germline V gene. This CDR3 comprises 12 residues. The V and J ends lost 6 bases and 11 bases respectively, with 16 bases between them. CDR3 protein: CASSLKGRQAFF. The CDR3 DNA reads as TGTGCCAGCAGCCTAAAAGGGCGGCAGGCTTTCTTT.

This chain joins TRBV5-1 and TRBJ2-1; D gene ambiguous. Between the trimmed V and J ends, which lost 4 bases and 4 bases, there was a span of 12 bases. This CDR3 is 14 amino acids long. The germline V gene encodes CDR1 SGHRS and CDR2 YFSETQ. CDR3 loop: CASSPEAGYNEQFF. The DNA of the CDR3 is TGCGCCAGCAGCCCGGAAGCAGGTTACAATGAGCAGTTCTTC.

In DNA form, the CDR3 reads TGTGCCTGGAGTGGAGGGGGATACGCGGCGGAGACCCAGTACTTC. Translating it yields CAWSGGGYAAETQYF. The chain recombines TRBV30 with TRBJ2-5, with a weak D call TRBD1 (6 bases). Between the trimmed V and J ends, which lost 1 base and 5 bases, there was a span of 17 bases. The V gene's germline CDR1 is GTSNPN and CDR2 SVGIG (reference sequence). The CDR3 is 15 residues long.

Comment on this clonotype: A read error may be the cause here, since a much bigger clone is one base away. The J gene is TRBJ2-5, the V gene TRBV20-1; the D is unclear. The germline V and J ends were trimmed by 1 base and 4 bases, with 4 bases remaining between them. The CDR3 totals 11 residues. From germline, CDR1 is DFQATT and CDR2 SNEGSKA (reference sequence). CDR3: CSARGGETQYF. CDR3 nucleotide sequence: TGCAGTGCTAGAGGAGGAGAGACCCAGTACTTC.